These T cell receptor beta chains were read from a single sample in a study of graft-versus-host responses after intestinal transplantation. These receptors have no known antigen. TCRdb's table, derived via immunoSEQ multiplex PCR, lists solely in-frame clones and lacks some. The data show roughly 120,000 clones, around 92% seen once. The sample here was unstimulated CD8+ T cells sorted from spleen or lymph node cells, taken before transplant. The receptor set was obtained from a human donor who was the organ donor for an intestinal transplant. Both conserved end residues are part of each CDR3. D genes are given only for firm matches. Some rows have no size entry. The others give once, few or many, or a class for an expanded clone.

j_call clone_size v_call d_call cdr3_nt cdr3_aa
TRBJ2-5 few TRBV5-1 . TGCGCCAGCAGCTTTGGGCAGGGCAGGACCCAGTACTTC CASSFGQGRTQYF
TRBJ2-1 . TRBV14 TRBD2 TGTGCCAGCAGCCGTAATCTAGCGGAGAGCTCCTACAATGAGCAGTTCTTC CASSRNLAESSYNEQFF
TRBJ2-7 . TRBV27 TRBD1 TGTGCCAGCAGCTTCCTGTTACAGGGGGCCCACGAGCAGTACTTC CASSFLLQGAHEQYF
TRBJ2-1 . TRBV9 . TGTGCCAGCAGCGTGACCGGGACTTCATACAATGAGCAGTTCTTC CASSVTGTSYNEQFF
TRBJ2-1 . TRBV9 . TGTGCCAGCAGCACCCCCTACACGAGGAATGAGCAGTTCTTC CASSTPYTRNEQFF
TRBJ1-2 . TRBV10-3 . TGTGCCATCCAGGGAATGGGCGAGGTCGGGTGGAACTATGGCTACACCTTC CAIQGMGEVGWNYGYTF
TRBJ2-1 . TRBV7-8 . TGTGCCAGCAGCCGCGACCTCACAACCTACAATGAGCAGTTCTTC CASSRDLTTYNEQFF
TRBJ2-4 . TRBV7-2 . TGTGCCAGCAGCTGGGGGCGATTGGAGGCCAAAAACATTCAGTACTTC CASSWGRLEAKNIQYF
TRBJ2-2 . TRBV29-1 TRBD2 TGCAGCGTTGCCGGGACTAGCGGGAGCACCGGGGAGCTGTTTTTT CSVAGTSGSTGELFF
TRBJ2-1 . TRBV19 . TGTGCCAGTAGTATAGGGACAAGGAACTACAATGAGCAGTTCTTC CASSIGTRNYNEQFF
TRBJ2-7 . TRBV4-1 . TGCGCCAGCAGCCGTGTAGCCCAGGCCCCCAACGAGCAGTACTTC CASSRVAQAPNEQYF
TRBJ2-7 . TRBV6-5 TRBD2 TGTGCCAGCAGTTCCATCGGGACTAGCGGCCCCTACGAGCAGTACTTC CASSSIGTSGPYEQYF
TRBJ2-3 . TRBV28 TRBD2 TGTGCCAGCAGTCCCCCCGGGCTAGCGGGAGTCGATACGCAGTATTTT CASSPPGLAGVDTQYF
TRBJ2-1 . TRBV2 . TGTGCCGGTGGATATCCCAATGAGCAGTTCTTC CAGGYPNEQFF
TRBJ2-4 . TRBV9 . TGTGCCAGCAGCCCCGGGGTTTCAGCGGGTCAAAACATTCAGTACTTC CASSPGVSAGQNIQYF
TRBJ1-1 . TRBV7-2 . TGTGCCAGCAGCTTAGCGGGATCTATGGCGGGTGAAGCTTTCTTT CASSLAGSMAGEAFF
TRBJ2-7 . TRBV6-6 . TGTGCCAGCAGTTACTTGGACGGGGGCGAGCAGTACTTC CASSYLDGGEQYF
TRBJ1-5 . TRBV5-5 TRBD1 TGTGCCAGCAGTACGGGACAGTACCATCAGCCCCAGCATTTT CASSTGQYHQPQHF
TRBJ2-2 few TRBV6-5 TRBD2 TGTGCCAGCAGTTACGGACGGGAGGACACCGGGGAGCTGTTTTTT CASSYGREDTGELFF
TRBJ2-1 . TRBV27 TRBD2 TGTGCCAGCAGTAGAAGCGGGAGGAGGAATGAGCAGTTCTTC CASSRSGRRNEQFF
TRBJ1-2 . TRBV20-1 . TGCAGTGCTCGCCTACAGTATGGCTACACCTTC CSARLQYGYTF
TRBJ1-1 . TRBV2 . TGTGCCAGCAGGGGCCCTCGGAGGCGAGCTTTCTTT CASRGPRRRAFF
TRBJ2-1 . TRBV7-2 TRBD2 TGTGCCAGCAGCTACCGCGGGGGGGAGCAGTTCTTC CASSYRGGEQFF
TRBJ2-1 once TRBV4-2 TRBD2 TGTGCCAGCAGCCAAGATGGGGGGACTAGCGCCTACAATGAGCAGTTCTTC CASSQDGGTSAYNEQFF
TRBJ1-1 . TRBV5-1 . TGCGCCAGCAGCTTGTCCCAGATGACTGAAGCTTTCTTT CASSLSQMTEAFF
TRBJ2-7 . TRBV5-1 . TGCGCCAGCAGCTTGGGGGGAGCGAGTGAGCAGTACTTC CASSLGGASEQYF
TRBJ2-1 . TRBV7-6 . TGTGCCAGCAGCTTCAGCGGAGCCAGAGGGCCCTACAATGAGCAGTTCTTC CASSFSGARGPYNEQFF
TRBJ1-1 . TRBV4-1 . TGCGCCAGCAGCCCATTACAGGGCTTCGACACTGAAGCTTTCTTT CASSPLQGFDTEAFF
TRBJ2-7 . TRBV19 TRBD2 TGTGCCAGTAGGTCTAGCGGCGCCTACGAGCAGTACTTC CASRSSGAYEQYF
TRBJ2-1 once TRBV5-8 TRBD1 TGTGCCAGCAGCTCCGAGGGGGCGCAAGAGCAGTTCTTC CASSSEGAQEQFF
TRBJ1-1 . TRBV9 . TGTGCCAGCAGCCCCAATGGGGGGTCCGAAGCTTTCTTT CASSPNGGSEAFF
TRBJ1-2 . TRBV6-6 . TGTGCCAGCAGGGACACAGGCACCTATGGTGGCTACACCTTC CASRDTGTYGGYTF
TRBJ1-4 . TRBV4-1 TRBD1 TGCGCCAGCAGCCAAGAGGGACAGGGGGCTGAAAAACTGTTTTTT CASSQEGQGAEKLFF
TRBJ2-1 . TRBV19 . TGTGCCAGTAGTATTTCCTACAATGAGCAGTTCTTC CASSISYNEQFF
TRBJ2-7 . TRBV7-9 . TGTGCCAGCAGCTACGGCGGCGGCAGCGAGCAGTACTTC CASSYGGGSEQYF
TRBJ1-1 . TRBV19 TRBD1 TGTGCCAGTAGTATCCCGGGACAGGGGTTTTATGGTGACGATGAAGCTTTCTTT CASSIPGQGFYGDDEAFF
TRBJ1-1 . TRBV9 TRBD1 TGTGCCAGCAGCGCCGGGACAGGAGCCTATGAAGCTTTCTTT CASSAGTGAYEAFF
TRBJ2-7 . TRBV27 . TGTGCCAGCAGTTTAGATTCGGTAGGATACGAGCAGTACTTC CASSLDSVGYEQYF
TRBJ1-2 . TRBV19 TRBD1 TGTGCGACAGGGGGCAACTATGGCTACACCTTC CATGGNYGYTF
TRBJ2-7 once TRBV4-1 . TGCGCCAGCAGCCAAGCAGTCCCTGCTAGCTACGAGCAGTACTTC CASSQAVPASYEQYF